The TCR beta chain under discussion was sequenced for a study of CD8 T cells in cerebrospinal fluid in Alzheimer's disease (dated by TCRdb to 2018 to 2021). Study-level background: The study used two single-cell methods, plate-based nested PCR sequencing and droplet-based sequencing, to evaluate clonal expansion of CSF T cells. This study tested whether clonally expanded T cells could be found in cerebrospinal fluid from healthy elderly individuals and from patients with neurodegenerative disease. CSF gene-expression analysis, which included Parkinson's disease patients, covered 20 to 30 samples in total. In the droplet-based CSF analysis comparing patients with controls, 9 healthy controls (around 11,000 cells) and 9 patients with MCI or Alzheimer's disease (approximately 10,000 cells) were included.

On the study overall, not on this receptor specifically: Only samples with detectable clones went into the overall clonality comparison: some 11 healthy, 5 MCI, 5 AD, and 6 PD. Compared with controls, patients with MCI or Alzheimer's disease had a higher percentage of their CSF TCRs made up by the single largest clone. The EBV-specific clones were neither the most highly expanded clones nor enriched among patients. The authors warned that finding EBV-specific TCRs in CSF does not prove a causal connection between EBV and Alzheimer's disease. When data were pooled, 4 of 6 Alzheimer's patients but only 1 of 10 healthy subjects had a highly expanded clone, defined as at least 3% of TCRs.

Acute infectious disease was absent in all participants, and all participants were in good physical condition. A live/dead marker was used to sort live CSF cells for droplet-based sequencing. CSF was obtained by lumbar puncture, and immune cells were pelleted by centrifugation at 300g. CSF samples were checked for red blood cells, and any sample contaminated with blood was excluded. CSF cells were cryopreserved in freezing medium, frozen at -80 degrees C overnight, and then transferred to liquid nitrogen for storage. Before analysis, CSF samples were stored for less than six months. From the cysteine up to the phenylalanine, the CDR3 has a length of 16 residues. No DNA has been recorded. For CDR1 and CDR2, the germline V gene lists WSHSY and SAAADI. This clonotype registers as large (0.1 to 1%) by frequency; no count is noted. It has no known antigen specificity. Receptor libraries were prepared by 10x single-cell sequencing. CSF cells were profiled with 10X Genomics single-cell V(D)J and 5' gene-expression libraries. An Illumina NextSeq550 was used to sequence CSF single-cell TCR libraries. The published analysis was carried out like this. After V(D)J reads were mapped to the vdj-GRCh38 alts ensemble 2.0.0 reference, the Cell Ranger vdj pipeline was used to analyse the reads. Clonotypes were defined as cell barcodes sharing the same set of productive CDR3 nucleotide sequences. Clonotype information was added to Seurat v3.0 gene-expression metadata to link clonality with transcriptional profiles. Any CSF cell with more than 1,800 genes, more than 7,500 UMIs or more than 10% mitochondrial reads was removed. To find TCRs with known antigen specificity, CDR3-beta sequences were matched against VDJdb. Network analysis of clone sharing used the R package qgraph and included only TCRs with complete alpha and beta chains. Once TCRdb had reprocessed the reads, it stored one entry per CDR3 protein sequence and supplied no DNA. The V and J calls were determined by TCRdb, not by the authors. The sample's records list around 1,100 distinct CDR3 sequences. The top ten clones comprise 9.6% of the sample.

The chain uses TRBV10-2 and TRBJ1-6; with no DNA, the TCRdb D assignment of TRBD1 cannot be verified. The sequence came from a human donor in good health. Material: cerebrospinal fluid. This receptor carries the CDR3 CASSDRVQGFISPLHF.